This T cell receptor (beta chain) came from a study of blood T cell repertoires in COVID-19 (dated by TCRdb to the early 2020s). As for the study more broadly: The collaborator samples originated in the United States, Italy and Spain and spanned the acute and convalescent phases of COVID-19. The prospective study material was composed of cDNA or gDNA derived from T cells, B-cell-depleted T cells, or PBMCs. Deeply sampled blood TCRbeta repertoires from subjects exposed to, actively infected with, or recovered from COVID-19 were included in the dataset. The repertoires were released in a freely available public database intended as a resource for research on the immune response to SARS-CoV-2. The samples were drawn from two sources: the first 160 participants of the ongoing ImmuneRACE study, and 1,254 subjects contributed by 6 global collaborators. The sample metadata nearly always contained a de-identified subject ID, COVID-19 status, age in years and sex. HLA class I and class II types, where available, came from metadata supplied by the sample provider rather than from assay-based typing.

The sample holds a few counts of this clone. Its antigen target is currently unknown. Per-base quality was not reported, and no clone a single base away is much larger than it. On the study overall, not on this receptor specifically: Clinical and demographic metadata were provided uncurated, with the amount varying by source and participant.

TCRbeta CDR3 regions were amplified from genomic DNA by means of the immunoSEQ Assay, a bias-controlled multiplex PCR. Per the original workflow: The number of nucleated cells in each sample was estimated from the amplification of reference gene primers within the assay. Sequence reads were collapsed and filtered to measure the absolute abundance of every unique TCRbeta CDR3 rearrangement. For each sample, productive Simpson clonality was calculated by taking the square root of Simpson's diversity index across productive rearrangements. The clones in this table, taken by TCRdb from immuneACCESS, are in-frame only. Not every clone is retained; where verified, under half of the shortfall comes from an unresolved V gene, and the cause of the rest is unknown. V, J and clone size were drawn from that table, and D and trimming were deduced from the DNA. The table for this sample lists hundreds of thousands of clones; around 81% of them were counted only once. The ten top clones hold approximately 3.8% of the sample.

Whole blood was collected in K2EDTA tubes by collaborating institutions according to the institutions' own protocols. For TCRbeta analysis, collaborator samples were shipped as frozen whole blood, as isolated PBMCs, or as DNA extracted from either sample type. Looking up the germline V gene (reference sequence) yields CDR1 LGHDT and CDR2 YNNKEL. Taken from cysteine to phenylalanine, the CDR3 has 15 residues. The read is trimmed to its CDR3 DNA, 45 bases read in frame from base 1. V is cut by 1 base and J by 0 bases, and the space between the germline ends is 7 bases. The sample consisted of peripheral blood. The TCR originated in a woman in her forties or fifties with active or convalescent COVID-19. The chain uses TRBV3-1 (or the pseudogene TRBV3-2) and TRBJ1-3, with the D gene not confidently named. The DNA sequence reads TGTGCCAGCAGCCAAGGCGCGGACTCTGGAAACACCATATATTTT. This translates into CASSQGADSGNTIYF.